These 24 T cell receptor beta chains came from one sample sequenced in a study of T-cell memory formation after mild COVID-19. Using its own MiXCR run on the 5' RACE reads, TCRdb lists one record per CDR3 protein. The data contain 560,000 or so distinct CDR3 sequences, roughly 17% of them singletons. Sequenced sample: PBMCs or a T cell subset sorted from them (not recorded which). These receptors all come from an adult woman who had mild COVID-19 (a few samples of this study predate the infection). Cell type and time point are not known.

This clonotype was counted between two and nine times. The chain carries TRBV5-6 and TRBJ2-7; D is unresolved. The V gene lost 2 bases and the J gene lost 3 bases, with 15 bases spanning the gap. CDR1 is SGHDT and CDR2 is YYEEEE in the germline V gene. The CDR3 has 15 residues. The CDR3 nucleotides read TGTGCCAGCAGCTTCTCCCCCCGGGCAGGCTACGAGCAGTACTTC. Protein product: CASSFSPRAGYEQYF.

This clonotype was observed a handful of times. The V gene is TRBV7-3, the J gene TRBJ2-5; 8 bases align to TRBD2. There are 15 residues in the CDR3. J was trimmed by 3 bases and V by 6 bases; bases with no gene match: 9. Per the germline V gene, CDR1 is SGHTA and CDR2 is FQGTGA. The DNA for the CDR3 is TGTGCCAGCAGTACACGGGGGGGTGAGGAAGAGACCCAGTACTTC. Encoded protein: CASSTRGGEEETQYF.

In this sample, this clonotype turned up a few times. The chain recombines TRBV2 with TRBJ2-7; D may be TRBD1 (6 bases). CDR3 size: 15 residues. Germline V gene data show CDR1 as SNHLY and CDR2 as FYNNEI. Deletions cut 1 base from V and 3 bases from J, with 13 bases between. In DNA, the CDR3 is TGTGCCAGCAGTGAAGGGGGCGGACAGTACTACGAGCAGTACTTC. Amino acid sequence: CASSEGGGQYYEQYF.

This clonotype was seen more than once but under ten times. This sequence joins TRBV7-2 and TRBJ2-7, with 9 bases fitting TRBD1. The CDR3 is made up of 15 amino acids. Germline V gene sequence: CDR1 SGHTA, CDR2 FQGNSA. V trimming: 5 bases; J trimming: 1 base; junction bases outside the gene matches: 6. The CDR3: CASSGRQGGSYEQYF. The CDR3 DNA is TGTGCCAGCAGCGGACGACAGGGGGGATCCTACGAGCAGTACTTC.

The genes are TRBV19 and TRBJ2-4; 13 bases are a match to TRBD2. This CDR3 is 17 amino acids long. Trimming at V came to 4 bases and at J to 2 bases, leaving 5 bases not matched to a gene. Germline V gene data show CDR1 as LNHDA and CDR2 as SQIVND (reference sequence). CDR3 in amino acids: CASSSGLAGVTKNIQYF. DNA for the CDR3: TGTGCCAGTAGTAGCGGACTAGCGGGGGTAACCAAAAACATTCAGTACTTC. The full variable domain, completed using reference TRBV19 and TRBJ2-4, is DGGITQSPKYLFRKEGQNVTLSCEQNLNHDAMYWYRQDPGQGLRLIYYSQIVNDFQKGDIAEGYSVSREKKESFPLTVTSAQKNPTAFYLCASSSGLAGVTKNIQYFGAGTRLSVL.

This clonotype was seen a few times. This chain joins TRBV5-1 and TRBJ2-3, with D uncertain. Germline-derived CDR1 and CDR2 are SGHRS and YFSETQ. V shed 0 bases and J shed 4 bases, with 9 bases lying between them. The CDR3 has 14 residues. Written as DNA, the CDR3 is TGCGCCAGCAGCTTGGATCTTAACGCAGATACGCAGTATTTT. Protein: CASSLDLNADTQYF. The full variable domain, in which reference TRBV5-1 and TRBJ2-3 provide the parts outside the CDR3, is KAGVTQTPRYLIKTRGQQVTLSCSPISGHRSVSWYQQTPGQGLQFLFEYFSETQRNKGNFPGRFSGRQFSNSRSEMNVSTLELGDSALYLCASSLDLNADTQYFGPGTRLTVL.

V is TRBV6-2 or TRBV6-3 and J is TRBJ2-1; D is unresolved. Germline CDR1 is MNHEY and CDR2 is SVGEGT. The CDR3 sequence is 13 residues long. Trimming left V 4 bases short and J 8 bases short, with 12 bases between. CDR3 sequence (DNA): TGTGCCAGCAGTTCTGTCCAGCCCCATGAGCAGTTCTTC. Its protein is CASSSVQPHEQFF.

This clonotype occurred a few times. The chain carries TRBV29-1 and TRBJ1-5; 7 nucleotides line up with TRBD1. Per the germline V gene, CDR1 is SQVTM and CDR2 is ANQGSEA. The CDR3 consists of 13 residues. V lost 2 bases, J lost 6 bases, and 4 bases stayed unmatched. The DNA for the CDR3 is TGCAGCGTTGAAACGGACAGGCGTCAGCCCCAGCATTTT. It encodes CSVETDRRQPQHF.

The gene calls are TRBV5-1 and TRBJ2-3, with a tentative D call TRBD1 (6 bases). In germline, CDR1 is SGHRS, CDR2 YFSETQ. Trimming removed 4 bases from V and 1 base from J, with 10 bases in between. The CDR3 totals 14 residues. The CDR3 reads CASSIGQRTDTQYF. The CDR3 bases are TGCGCCAGCAGCATCGGACAGCGCACAGATACGCAGTATTTT.

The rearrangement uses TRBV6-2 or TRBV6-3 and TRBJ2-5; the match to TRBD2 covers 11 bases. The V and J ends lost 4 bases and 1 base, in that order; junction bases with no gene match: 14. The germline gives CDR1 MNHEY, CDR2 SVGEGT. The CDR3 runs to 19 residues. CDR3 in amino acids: CASSWNLVPSGRSQETQYF. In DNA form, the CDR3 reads TGTGCCAGCAGTTGGAATTTAGTTCCTAGCGGGAGGTCCCAAGAGACCCAGTACTTC.

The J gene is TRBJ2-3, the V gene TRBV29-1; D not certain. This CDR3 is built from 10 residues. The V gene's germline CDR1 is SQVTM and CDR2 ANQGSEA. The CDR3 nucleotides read TGCAGTCGCACCACAGATACGCAGTATTTT. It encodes CSRTTDTQYF.

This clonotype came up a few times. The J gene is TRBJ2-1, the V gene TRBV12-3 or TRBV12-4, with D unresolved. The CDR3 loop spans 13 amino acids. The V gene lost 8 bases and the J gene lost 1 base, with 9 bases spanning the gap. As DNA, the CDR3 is TGTGCCAGCGGGTGGAAGTCCTACAATGAGCAGTTCTTC. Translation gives CASGWKSYNEQFF.

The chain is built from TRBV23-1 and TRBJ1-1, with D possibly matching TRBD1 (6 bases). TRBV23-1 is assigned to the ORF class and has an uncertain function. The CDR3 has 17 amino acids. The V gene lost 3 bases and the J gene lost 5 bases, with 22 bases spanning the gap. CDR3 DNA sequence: TGCGCCAGCAGTCATCAGCCCTCGCAGGGGCGCTGGACTGAAGCTTTCTTT. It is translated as CASSHQPSQGRWTEAFF.

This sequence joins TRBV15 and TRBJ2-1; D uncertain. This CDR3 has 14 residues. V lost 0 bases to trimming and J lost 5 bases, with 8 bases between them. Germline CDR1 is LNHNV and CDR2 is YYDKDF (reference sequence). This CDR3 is CATSRDVGNNEQFF. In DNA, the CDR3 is TGTGCCACCAGCAGAGATGTCGGAAACAATGAGCAGTTCTTC.

CDR3 coding DNA: TGTGCTAGTGGAACTATGGGTCGGGAGCAGTACTTC. It translates to CASGTMGREQYF. This chain uses TRBV12-5 with TRBJ2-7; no reliable D call. The ends were cut back, 6 bases at V and 7 bases at J, with 13 bases in the middle. The CDR3 runs to 12 residues. Germline V gene lookup returns CDR1 LGHNT and CDR2 FRNRAP.

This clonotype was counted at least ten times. CDR3 loop: CASSWVRGLAGGQETQYF. CDR3 DNA sequence: TGTGCCAGCAGCTGGGTTCGGGGACTAGCGGGGGGGCAAGAGACCCAGTACTTC. The V gene is TRBV5-6, the J gene TRBJ2-5; TRBD2 agrees at 16 bases. The CDR3 consists of 18 residues. The germline CDR1 and CDR2 sequences are SGHDT and YYEEEE. The trim removed 3 bases at V and 2 bases at J, leaving 7 bases unmatched.

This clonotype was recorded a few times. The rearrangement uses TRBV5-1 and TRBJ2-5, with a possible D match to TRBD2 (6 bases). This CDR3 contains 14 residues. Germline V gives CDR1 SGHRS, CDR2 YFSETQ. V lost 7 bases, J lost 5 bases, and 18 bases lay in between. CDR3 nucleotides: TGCGCCAGCCATAGCGGCGAACCCCGCGAGACCCAGTACTTC. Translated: CASHSGEPRETQYF.

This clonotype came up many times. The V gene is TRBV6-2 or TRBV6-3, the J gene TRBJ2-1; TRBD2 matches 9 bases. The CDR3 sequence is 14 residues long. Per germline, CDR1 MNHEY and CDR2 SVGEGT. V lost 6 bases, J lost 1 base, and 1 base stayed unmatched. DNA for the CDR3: TGTGCCAGCAGGCGGGGGGGGTCCTACAATGAGCAGTTCTTC. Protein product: CASRRGGSYNEQFF.

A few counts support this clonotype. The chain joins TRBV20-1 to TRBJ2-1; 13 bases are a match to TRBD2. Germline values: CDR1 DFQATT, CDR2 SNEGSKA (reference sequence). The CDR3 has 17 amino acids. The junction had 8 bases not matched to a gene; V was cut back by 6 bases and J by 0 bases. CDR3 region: CSASGTSGTSSYNEQFF. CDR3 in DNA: TGCAGTGCAAGCGGGACTAGCGGGACTAGCTCCTACAATGAGCAGTTCTTC.

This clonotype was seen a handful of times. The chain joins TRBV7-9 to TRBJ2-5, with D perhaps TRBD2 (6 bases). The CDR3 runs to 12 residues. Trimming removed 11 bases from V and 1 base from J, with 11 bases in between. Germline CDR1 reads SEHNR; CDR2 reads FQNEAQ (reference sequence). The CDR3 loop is CAARGSQETQYF. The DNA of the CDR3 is TGTGCCGCGCGGGGTTCCCAAGAGACCCAGTACTTC.

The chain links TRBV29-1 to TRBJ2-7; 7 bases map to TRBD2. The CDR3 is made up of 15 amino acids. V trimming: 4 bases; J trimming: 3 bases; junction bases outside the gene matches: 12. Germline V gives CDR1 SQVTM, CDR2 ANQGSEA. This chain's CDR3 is CSVAGEGGRGYEQYF. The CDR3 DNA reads TGCAGCGTTGCTGGGGAGGGTGGTCGGGGCTACGAGCAGTACTTC.

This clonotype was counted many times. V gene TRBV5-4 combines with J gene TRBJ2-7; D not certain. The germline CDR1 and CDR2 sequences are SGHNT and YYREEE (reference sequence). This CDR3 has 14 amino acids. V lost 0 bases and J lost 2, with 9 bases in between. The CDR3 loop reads CASSLVSSTYEQYF. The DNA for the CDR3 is TGTGCCAGCAGCTTGGTTAGCAGCACCTACGAGCAGTACTTC.

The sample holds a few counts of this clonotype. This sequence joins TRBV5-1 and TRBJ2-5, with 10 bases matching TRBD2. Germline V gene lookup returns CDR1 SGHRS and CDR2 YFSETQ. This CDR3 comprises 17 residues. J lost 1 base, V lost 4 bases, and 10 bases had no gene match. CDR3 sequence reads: CASSPEASGSTQETQYF. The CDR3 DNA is TGCGCCAGCAGCCCTGAGGCTAGCGGGAGTACCCAAGAGACCCAGTACTTC.

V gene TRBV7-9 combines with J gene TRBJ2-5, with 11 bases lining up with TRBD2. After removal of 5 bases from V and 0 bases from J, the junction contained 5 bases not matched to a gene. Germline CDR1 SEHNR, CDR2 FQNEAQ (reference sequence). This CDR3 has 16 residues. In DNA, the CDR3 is TGTGCCAGCAGCCATGGGACTAGCGGCAACCAAGAGACCCAGTACTTC. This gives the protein CASSHGTSGNQETQYF.